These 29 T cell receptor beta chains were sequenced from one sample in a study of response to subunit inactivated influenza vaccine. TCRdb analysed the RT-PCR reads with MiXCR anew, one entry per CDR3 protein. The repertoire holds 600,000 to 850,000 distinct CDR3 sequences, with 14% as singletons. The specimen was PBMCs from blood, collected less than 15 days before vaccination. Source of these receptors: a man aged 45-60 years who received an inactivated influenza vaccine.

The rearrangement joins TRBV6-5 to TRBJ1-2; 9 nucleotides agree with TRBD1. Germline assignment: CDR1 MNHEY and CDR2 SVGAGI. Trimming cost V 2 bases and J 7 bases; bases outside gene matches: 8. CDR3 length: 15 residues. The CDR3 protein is CASSYIGTGRAGYTF. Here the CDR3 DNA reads TGTGCCAGCAGTTACATCGGGACAGGGAGGGCTGGCTACACCTTC.

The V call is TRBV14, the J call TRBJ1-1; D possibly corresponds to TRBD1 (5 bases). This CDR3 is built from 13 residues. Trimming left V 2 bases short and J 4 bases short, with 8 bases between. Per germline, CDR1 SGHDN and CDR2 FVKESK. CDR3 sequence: CASSQMGTTEAFF. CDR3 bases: TGTGCCAGCAGCCAAATGGGGACCACTGAAGCTTTCTTT.

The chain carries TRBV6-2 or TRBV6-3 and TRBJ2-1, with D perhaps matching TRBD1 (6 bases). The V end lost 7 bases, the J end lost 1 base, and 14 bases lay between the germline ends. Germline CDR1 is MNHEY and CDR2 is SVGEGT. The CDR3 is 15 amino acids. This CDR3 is CASTPPRGSYNEQFF. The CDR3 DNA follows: TGTGCCAGCACTCCCCCCAGGGGATCCTACAATGAGCAGTTCTTC.

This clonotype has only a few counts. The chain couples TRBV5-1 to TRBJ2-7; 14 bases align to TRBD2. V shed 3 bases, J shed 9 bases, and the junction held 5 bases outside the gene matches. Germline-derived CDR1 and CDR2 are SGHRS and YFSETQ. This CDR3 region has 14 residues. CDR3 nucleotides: TGCGCCAGCAGCTGGGAGACTAGCGGGAGGGGGCAGTACTTC. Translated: CASSWETSGRGQYF.

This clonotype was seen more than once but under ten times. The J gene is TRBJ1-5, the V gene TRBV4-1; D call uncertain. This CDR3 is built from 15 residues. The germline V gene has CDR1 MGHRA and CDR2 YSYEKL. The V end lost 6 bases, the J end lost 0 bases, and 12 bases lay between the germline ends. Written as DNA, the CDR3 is TGCGCCAGCAGTCCGTACCATAATAGCAATCAGCCCCAGCATTTT. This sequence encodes CASSPYHNSNQPQHF.

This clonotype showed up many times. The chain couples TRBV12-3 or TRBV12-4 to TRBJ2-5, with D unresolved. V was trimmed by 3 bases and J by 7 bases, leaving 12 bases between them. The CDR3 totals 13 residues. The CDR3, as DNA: TGTGCCAGCAGTTTGGGCGTACCGGGGACCCAGTACTTC. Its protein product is CASSLGVPGTQYF.

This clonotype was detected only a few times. The CDR3 nucleotides read TGTGCCAGCAGCCAAGGTTTCTCCCCCGGGGAGCTGTTTTTT. Protein sequence: CASSQGFSPGELFF. J is TRBJ2-2 and V is TRBV4-2; D call uncertain. CDR3 length: 14 amino acids. The V end was cut by 1 base, the J end by 6 bases, with 9 bases between. CDR1 is LGHNA and CDR2 is YNFKEQ in the germline V gene.

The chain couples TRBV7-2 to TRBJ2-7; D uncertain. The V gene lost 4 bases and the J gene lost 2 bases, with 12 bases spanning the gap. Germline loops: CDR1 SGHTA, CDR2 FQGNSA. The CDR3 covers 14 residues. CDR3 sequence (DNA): TGTGCCAGCAGCTCCTCTTGGGGAACCTACGAGCAGTACTTC. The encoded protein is CASSSSWGTYEQYF.

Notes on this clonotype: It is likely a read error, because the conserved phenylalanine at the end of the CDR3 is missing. DNA for the CDR3: TGTGCCAGCAGTTGGGGGGCATCGGGCACTGAAGCTTTCCTT. It encodes CASSWGASGTEAFL. This chain connects TRBV27 to TRBJ1-1; D may be TRBD1 (6 bases). In germline, CDR1 is MNHEY, CDR2 SMNVEV (reference sequence). The CDR3 runs 14 residues. V was trimmed by 4 bases and J by 4 bases, leaving 13 bases between them.

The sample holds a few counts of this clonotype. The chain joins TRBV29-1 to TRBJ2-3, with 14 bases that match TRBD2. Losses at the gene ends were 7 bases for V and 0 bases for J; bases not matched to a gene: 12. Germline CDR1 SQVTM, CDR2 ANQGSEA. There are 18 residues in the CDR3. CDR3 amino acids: CSAKTSGGAPISTDTQYF. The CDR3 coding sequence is TGCAGCGCCAAGACTAGCGGGGGGGCTCCTATTAGCACAGATACGCAGTATTTT.

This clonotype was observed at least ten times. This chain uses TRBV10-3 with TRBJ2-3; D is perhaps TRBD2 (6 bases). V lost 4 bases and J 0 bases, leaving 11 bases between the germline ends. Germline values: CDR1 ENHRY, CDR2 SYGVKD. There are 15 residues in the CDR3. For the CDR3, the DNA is TGTGCCATCAGTGGGCACGGGGGTAGCACAGATACGCAGTATTTT. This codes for CAISGHGGSTDTQYF.

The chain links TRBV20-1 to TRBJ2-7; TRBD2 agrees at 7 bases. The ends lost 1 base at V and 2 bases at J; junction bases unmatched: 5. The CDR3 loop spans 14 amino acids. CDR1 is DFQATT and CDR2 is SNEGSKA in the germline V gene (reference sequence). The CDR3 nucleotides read TGCAGTGCTAGAGTATTCGGGGGGACCTACGAGCAGTACTTC. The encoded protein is CSARVFGGTYEQYF.

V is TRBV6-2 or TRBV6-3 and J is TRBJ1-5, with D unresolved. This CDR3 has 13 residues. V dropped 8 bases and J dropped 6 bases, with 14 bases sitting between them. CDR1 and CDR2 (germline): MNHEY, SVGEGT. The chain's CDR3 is CASRVRERQPQHF. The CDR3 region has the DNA TGTGCCAGCCGTGTGAGGGAGCGTCAGCCCCAGCATTTT.

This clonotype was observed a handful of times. The CDR3 DNA follows: TGTGCCAGCAGCCAAACTCTAGCTTACCACGAGCAGTACTTC. Protein: CASSQTLAYHEQYF. The chain is built from TRBV7-9 and TRBJ2-7; the D gene is possibly TRBD2 (5 bases). Germline loops: CDR1 SEHNR, CDR2 FQNEAQ (reference sequence). Trimming removed 5 bases at V and 5 bases at J, with 16 bases between. The CDR3 covers 14 residues.

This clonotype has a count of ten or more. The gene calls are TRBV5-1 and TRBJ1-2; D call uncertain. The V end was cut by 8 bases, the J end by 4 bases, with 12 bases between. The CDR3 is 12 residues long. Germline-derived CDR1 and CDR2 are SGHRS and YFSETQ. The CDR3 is CASRTLPYGYTF. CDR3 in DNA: TGCGCCAGTCGGACCCTGCCCTATGGCTACACCTTC. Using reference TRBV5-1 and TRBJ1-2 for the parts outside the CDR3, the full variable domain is KAGVTQTPRYLIKTRGQQVTLSCSPISGHRSVSWYQQTPGQGLQFLFEYFSETQRNKGNFPGRFSGRQFSNSRSEMNVSTLELGDSALYLCASRTLPYGYTFGSGTRLTVV.

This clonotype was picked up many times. Written as DNA, the CDR3 is TGTGCCATCAGTGATCTCTATGGGACTAGCGGGGGGGGAGAGACCCAGTACTTC. It is translated as CAISDLYGTSGGGETQYF. The chain employs TRBV10-3 and TRBJ2-5; 16 nucleotides agree with TRBD2. The trim removed 3 bases at V and 4 bases at J, leaving 8 bases unmatched. Germline values: CDR1 ENHRY, CDR2 SYGVKD. The CDR3 extends over 18 amino acids.

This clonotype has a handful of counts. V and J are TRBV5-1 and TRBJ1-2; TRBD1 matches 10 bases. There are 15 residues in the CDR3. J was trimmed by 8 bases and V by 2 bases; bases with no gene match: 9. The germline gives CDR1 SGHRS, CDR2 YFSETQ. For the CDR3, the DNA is TGCGCCAGCAGCTTCTCCGGGACAGGGGATCTCGGCTACACCTTC. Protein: CASSFSGTGDLGYTF.

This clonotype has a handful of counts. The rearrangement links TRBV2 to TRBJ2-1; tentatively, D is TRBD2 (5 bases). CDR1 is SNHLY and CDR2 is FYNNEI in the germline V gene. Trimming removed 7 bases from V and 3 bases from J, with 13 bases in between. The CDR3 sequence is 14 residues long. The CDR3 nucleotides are TGTGCCAGCACTCGGACTGTGAACTACAATGAGCAGTTCTTC. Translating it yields CASTRTVNYNEQFF.

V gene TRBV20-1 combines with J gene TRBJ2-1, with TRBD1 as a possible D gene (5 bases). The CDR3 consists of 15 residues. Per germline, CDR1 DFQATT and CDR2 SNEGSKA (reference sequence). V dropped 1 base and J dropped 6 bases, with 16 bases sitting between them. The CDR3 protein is CSARVPQGFANEQFF. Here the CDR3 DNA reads TGCAGTGCTAGAGTTCCGCAGGGTTTTGCCAATGAGCAGTTCTTC.

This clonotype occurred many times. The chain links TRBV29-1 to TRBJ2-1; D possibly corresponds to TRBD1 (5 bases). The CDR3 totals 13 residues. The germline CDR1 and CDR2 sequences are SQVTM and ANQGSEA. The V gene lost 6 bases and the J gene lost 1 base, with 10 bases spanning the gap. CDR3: CSVGHLSYNEQFF. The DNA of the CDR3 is TGCAGCGTAGGACACTTATCCTACAATGAGCAGTTCTTC.

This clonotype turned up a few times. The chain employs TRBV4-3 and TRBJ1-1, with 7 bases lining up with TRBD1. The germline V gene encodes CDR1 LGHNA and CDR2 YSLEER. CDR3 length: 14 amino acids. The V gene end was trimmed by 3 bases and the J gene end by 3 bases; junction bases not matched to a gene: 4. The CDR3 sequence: CASSQGQWDTEAFF. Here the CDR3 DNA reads TGCGCCAGCAGCCAGGGACAGTGGGACACTGAAGCTTTCTTT.

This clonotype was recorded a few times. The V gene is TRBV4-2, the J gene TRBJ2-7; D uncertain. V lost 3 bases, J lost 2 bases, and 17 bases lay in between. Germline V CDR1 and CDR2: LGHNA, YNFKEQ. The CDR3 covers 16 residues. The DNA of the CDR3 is TGTGCCAGCAGCCAGAATTTGGCCGGGCCCCCCTACGAGCAGTACTTC. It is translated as CASSQNLAGPPYEQYF.

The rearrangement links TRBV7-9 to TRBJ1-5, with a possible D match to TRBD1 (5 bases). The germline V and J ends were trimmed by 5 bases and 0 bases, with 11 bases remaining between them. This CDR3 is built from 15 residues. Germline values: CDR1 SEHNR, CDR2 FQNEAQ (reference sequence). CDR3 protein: CASSPSRDSNQPQHF. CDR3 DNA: TGTGCCAGCAGCCCTTCCAGGGATAGCAATCAGCCCCAGCATTTT. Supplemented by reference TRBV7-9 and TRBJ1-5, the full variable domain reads DTGVSQNPRHKITKRGQNVTFRCDPISEHNRLYWYRQTLGQGPEFLTYFQNEAQLEKSRLLSDRFSAERPKGSFSTLEIQRTEQGDSAMYLCASSPSRDSNQPQHFGDGTRLSIL.

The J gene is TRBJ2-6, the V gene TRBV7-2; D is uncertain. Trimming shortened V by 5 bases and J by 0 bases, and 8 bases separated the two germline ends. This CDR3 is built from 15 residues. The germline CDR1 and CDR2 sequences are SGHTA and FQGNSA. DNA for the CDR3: TGTGCCAGCAGCGCCTCGGCCTCTGGGGCCAACGTCCTGACTTTC. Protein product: CASSASASGANVLTF. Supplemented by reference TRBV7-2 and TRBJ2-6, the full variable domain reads GAGVSQSPSNKVTEKGKDVELRCDPISGHTALYWYRQSLGQGLEFLIYFQGNSAPDKSGLPSDRFSAERTGGSVSTLTIQRTQQEDSAVYLCASSASASGANVLTFGAGSRLTVL.

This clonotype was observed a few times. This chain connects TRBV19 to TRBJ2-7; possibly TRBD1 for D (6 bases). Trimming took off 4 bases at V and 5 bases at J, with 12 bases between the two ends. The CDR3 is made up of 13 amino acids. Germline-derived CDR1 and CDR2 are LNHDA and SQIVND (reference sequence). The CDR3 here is CASSKGVNDEQYF. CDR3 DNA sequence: TGTGCCAGTAGTAAGGGGGTTAACGACGAGCAGTACTTC.

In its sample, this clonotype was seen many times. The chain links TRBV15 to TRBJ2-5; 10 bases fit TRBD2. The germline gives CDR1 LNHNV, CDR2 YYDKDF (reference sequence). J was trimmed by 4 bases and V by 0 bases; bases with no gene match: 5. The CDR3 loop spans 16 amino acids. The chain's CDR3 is CATSREAGGASETQYF. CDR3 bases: TGTGCCACCAGCAGAGAAGCGGGGGGGGCCTCAGAGACCCAGTACTTC.

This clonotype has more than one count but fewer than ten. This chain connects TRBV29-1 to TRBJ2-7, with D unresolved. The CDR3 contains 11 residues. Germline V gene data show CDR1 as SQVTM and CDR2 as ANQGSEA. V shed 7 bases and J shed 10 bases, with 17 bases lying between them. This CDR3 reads CSASRASEQYF. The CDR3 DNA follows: TGCAGCGCCTCCCGGGCAAGCGAACAGTACTTC.

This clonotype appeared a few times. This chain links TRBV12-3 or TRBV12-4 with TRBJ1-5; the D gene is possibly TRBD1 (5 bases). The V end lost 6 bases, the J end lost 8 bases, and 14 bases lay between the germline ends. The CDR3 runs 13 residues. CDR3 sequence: CASSLLVGEPQHF. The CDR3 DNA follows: TGTGCCAGCAGCCTTTTGGTAGGGGAGCCCCAGCATTTT.

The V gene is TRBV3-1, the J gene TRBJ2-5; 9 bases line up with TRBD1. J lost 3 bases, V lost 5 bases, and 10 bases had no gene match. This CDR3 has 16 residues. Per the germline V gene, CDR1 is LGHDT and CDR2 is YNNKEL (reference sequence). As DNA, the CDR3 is TGTGCCAGCAGCTCCCAAGGACAGGGGTGGGAAGAGACCCAGTACTTC. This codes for CASSSQGQGWEETQYF.